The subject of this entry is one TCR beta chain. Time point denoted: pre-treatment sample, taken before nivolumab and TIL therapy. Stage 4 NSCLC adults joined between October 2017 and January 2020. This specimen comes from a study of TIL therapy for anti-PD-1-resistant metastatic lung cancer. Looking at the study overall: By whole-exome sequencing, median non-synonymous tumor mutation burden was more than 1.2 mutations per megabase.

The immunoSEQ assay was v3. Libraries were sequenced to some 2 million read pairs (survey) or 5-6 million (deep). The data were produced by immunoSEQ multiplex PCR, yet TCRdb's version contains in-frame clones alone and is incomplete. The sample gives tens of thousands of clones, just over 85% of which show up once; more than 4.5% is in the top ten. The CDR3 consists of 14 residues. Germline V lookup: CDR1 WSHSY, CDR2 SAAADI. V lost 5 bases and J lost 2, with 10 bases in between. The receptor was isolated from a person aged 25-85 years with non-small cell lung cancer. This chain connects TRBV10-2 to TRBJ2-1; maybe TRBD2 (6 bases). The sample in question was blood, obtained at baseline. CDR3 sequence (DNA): TGCGCCAGCAGTAGGAGGGACGCCTACAATGAGCAGTTCTTC. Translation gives CASSRRDAYNEQFF.